A single sample gave rise to the 26 T cell receptor beta chains below, sequenced in a study of CD8 T cells in Susac syndrome (dated by TCRdb to the late 2010s). Library generation was performed with the immunoSEQ multiplex PCR assay. RNA was extracted with the RNeasy kit and about 0.45 to 1 ug was reverse transcribed using random hexamers. TCRdb cleaned the public reads at Q25 with fastp, built clones with MiXCR and kept in-frame beta chains. Here each entry gathers all rows of one CDR3 protein and keeps the most common genes and DNA. Present in this sample are 80,000 to 95,000 distinct CDR3 sequences, about 94% of which were seen just once. The biggest ten clones account for approximately 0.9% of the sample. The sequenced sample consisted of CD8+ T cells from PBMCs. These receptor sequences come from a human donor with Susac syndrome.

This chain links TRBV12-3 or TRBV12-4 with TRBJ2-5, with D perhaps assigned TRBD1 or TRBD2 (6 bases each). This CDR3 spans 14 amino acids. The ends were cut back, 7 bases at V and 5 bases at J, with 17 bases in the middle. CDR3 in DNA: TGTGCCAGCACAAAAGGTGGGGGGCTGGAGACCCAGTACTTC. The encoded protein is CASTKGGGLETQYF.

The CDR3 sequence is CASSFVGGIAGSVDIQYF. The CDR3 region has the DNA TGTGCCAGCAGCTTTGTCGGAGGGATAGCGGGGTCGGTAGACATTCAGTACTTC. The V gene is TRBV5-6, the J gene TRBJ2-4; TRBD2 aligns across 8 bases. The length of the CDR3 is 18 residues. Trimming cost V 2 bases and J 8 bases; bases outside gene matches: 18. The germline gives CDR1 SGHDT, CDR2 YYEEEE.

The V gene is TRBV28, the J gene TRBJ2-3; 10 positions agree with TRBD2. J was trimmed by 0 bases and V by 4 bases; bases with no gene match: 16. The germline gives CDR1 MDHEN, CDR2 SYDVKM. The CDR3 contains 20 residues. CDR3: CASSSSLLVAGGTSTDTQYF. CDR3 coding DNA: TGTGCCAGCAGTTCAAGCCTACTCGTAGCGGGAGGAACTAGCACAGATACGCAGTATTTT. The entire variable domain, with the rest obtained from reference TRBV28 and TRBJ2-3, is as follows: DVKVTQSSRYLVKRTGEKVFLECVQDMDHENMFWYRQDPGLGLRLIYFSYDVKMKEKGDIPEGYSVSREKKERFSLILESASTNQTSMYLCASSSSLLVAGGTSTDTQYFGPGTRLTVL.

J is TRBJ1-2 and V is TRBV13; TRBD1 aligns across 10 bases. The germline V gene encodes CDR1 PRHDT and CDR2 FYEKMQ (reference sequence). V dropped 5 bases and J dropped 4; count of bases not matched to a gene: 4. CDR3 length: 14 amino acids. CDR3 in DNA: TGTGCCAGCAGCACGCGACAGGGGGCCTATGGCTACACCTTC. Translated, it gives CASSTRQGAYGYTF. Full variable domain (remainder filled in from reference TRBV13 and TRBJ1-2): AAGVIQSPRHLIKEKRETATLKCYPIPRHDTVYWYQQGPGQDPQFLISFYEKMQSDKGSIPDRFSAQQFSDYHSELNMSSLELGDSALYFCASSTRQGAYGYTFGSGTRLTVV.

This chain connects TRBV4-3 to TRBJ2-1, with TRBD2 matching 7 bases. Germline lookup yields CDR1 LGHNA and CDR2 YSLEER. The CDR3 sequence is 18 residues long. J gave up 4 bases and V 0 bases, and 12 bases lay outside the gene matches. The DNA of the CDR3 is TGCGCCAGCAGCCAAGAGGTGGAGGCGGGAGTATTGTACAATGAGCAGTTCTTC. This sequence encodes CASSQEVEAGVLYNEQFF.

The chain combines TRBV9 with TRBJ2-1; weak D call: TRBD1 (5 bases). CDR3 length: 15 residues. Trimming took off 5 bases at V and 6 bases at J, with 18 bases between the two ends. Germline CDR1 SGDLS, CDR2 YYNGEE. CDR3 loop: CASSPFIQGGNEQFF. DNA for the CDR3: TGTGCCAGCAGTCCATTCATCCAGGGTGGCAATGAGCAGTTCTTC. Full variable domain (outside the CDR3, taken from reference TRBV9 and TRBJ2-1): DSGVTQTPKHLITATGQRVTLRCSPRSGDLSVYWYQQSLDQGLQFLIQYYNGEERAKGNILERFSAQQFPDLHSELNLSSLELGDSALYFCASSPFIQGGNEQFFGPGTRLTVL.

This rearrangement joins TRBV19 to TRBJ2-2; D might be TRBD1 (6 bases). The CDR3 contains 13 residues. The germline V gene encodes CDR1 LNHDA and CDR2 SQIVND (reference sequence). The V and J ends lost 5 bases and 6 bases respectively, with 10 bases between them. The CDR3 DNA reads as TGTGCCAGTAGTCCCTACAGGGCCGGGGAGCTGTTTTTT. Amino acids: CASSPYRAGELFF.

DNA of the CDR3: TGTGCCAGCAGGGAGGCGAATGAGCAGTTCTTC. This codes for CASREANEQFF. The chain uses TRBV12-3 or TRBV12-4 and TRBJ2-1; a possible D gene is TRBD2 (5 bases). Deletions cut 6 bases from V and 7 bases from J, with 7 bases between. CDR3 length: 11 residues.

V is TRBV30 and J is TRBJ2-7; maybe TRBD1 (5 bases). V was shortened by 0 bases and J by 6 bases, with 15 bases between the two germline ends. CDR1 and CDR2 from the germline V gene are GTSNPN and SVGIG (reference sequence). This CDR3 has 14 residues. The CDR3 bases are TGTGCCTGGAGTGTAATGGCAGGGCAGCGCGAGCAGTACTTC. It is translated as CAWSVMAGQREQYF. Variable domain in full (rest from reference TRBV30 and TRBJ2-7): SQTIHQWPATLVQPVGSPLSLECTVEGTSNPNLYWYRQAAGRGLQLLFYSVGIGQISSEVPQNLSASRPQDRQFILSSKKLLLSDSGFYLCAWSVMAGQREQYFGPGTRLTVT.

The chain couples TRBV4-3 to TRBJ1-2, with D possibly being TRBD1 (6 bases). There are 14 residues in the CDR3. V lost 1 base and J 13 bases, leaving 19 bases between the germline ends. Per germline, CDR1 LGHNA and CDR2 YSLEER. The CDR3 nucleotides read TGCGCCAGCAGCCAAGGCTCGGGGGACATCCGGCTCACCTTC. Translation: CASSQGSGDIRLTF.

This chain connects TRBV12-3 or TRBV12-4 to TRBJ2-1; no clear D gene. The V gene lost 0 bases and the J gene lost 12 bases, with 9 bases spanning the gap. The CDR3 has 12 amino acids. CDR3 in amino acids: CASSLAYIGQFF. CDR3 in DNA: TGTGCCAGCAGTTTAGCGTATATTGGGCAGTTCTTC.

The chain joins TRBV15 to TRBJ2-2; the match to TRBD2 covers 8 bases. V trimming: 6 bases; J trimming: 7 bases; junction bases outside the gene matches: 7. The CDR3 consists of 14 residues. Germline V gene sequence: CDR1 LNHNV, CDR2 YYDKDF (reference sequence). DNA for the CDR3: TGTGCCACCAGTTGGCGGGAGGTGAACGGGGAGCTGTTTTTT. Protein product: CATSWREVNGELFF. The full variable domain, rest sourced from reference TRBV15 and TRBJ2-2, is DAMVIQNPRYQVTQFGKPVTLSCSQTLNHNVMYWYQQKSSQAPKLLFHYYDKDFNNEADTPDNFQSRRPNTSFCFLDIRSPGLGDTAMYLCATSWREVNGELFFGEGSRLTVL.

The J gene is TRBJ2-1, the V gene TRBV6-5, with 12 nucleotides matching TRBD2. J lost 0 bases, V lost 1 base, and 13 bases had no gene match. The CDR3 length is 21 residues. The germline V gene has CDR1 MNHEY and CDR2 SVGAGI. For the CDR3, the DNA is TGTGCCAGCAGTTACTTGACCTTGGCTAGCGGGGGGGAGAGCTCCTACAATGAGCAGTTCTTC. It codes for CASSYLTLASGGESSYNEQFF.

The V gene is TRBV7-6, the J gene TRBJ2-7; 8 bases line up with TRBD2. The ends lost 3 bases at V and 0 bases at J; junction bases unmatched: 13. The CDR3 has 18 amino acids. Germline V gene sequence: CDR1 SGHVS, CDR2 FNYEAQ. The CDR3 loop reads CASSFGLAGRPPSYEQYF. The CDR3 DNA follows: TGTGCCAGCAGCTTCGGGCTAGCGGGTCGACCGCCCTCCTACGAGCAGTACTTC.

The V and J genes are TRBV7-8 and TRBJ2-2, with unresolved D. This CDR3 has 15 amino acids. V was shortened by 4 bases and J by 0 bases, with 9 bases between the two germline ends. Germline-derived CDR1 and CDR2 are SGHVS and FQNEAQ. CDR3 sequence reads: CASSSGRSNTGELFF. CDR3 DNA: TGTGCCAGCAGCTCAGGACGGTCGAACACCGGGGAGCTGTTTTTT.

The chain links TRBV3-1 to TRBJ2-1, with 8 bases aligning to TRBD1. V lost 10 bases and J lost 5; bases outside the gene matches: 7. The germline V gene has CDR1 LGHDT and CDR2 YNNKEL (reference sequence). CDR3 size: 13 residues. This CDR3 reads CATSDRENNEQFF. CDR3 in DNA: TGTGCCACCTCGGACAGGGAGAACAATGAGCAGTTCTTC.

A remark on this clonotype: One end of the junction is discordant with germline, which a read error may explain. J is TRBJ2-7 and V is TRBV20-1; 11 bases agree with TRBD2. Germline V gene sequence: CDR1 DFQATT, CDR2 SNEGSKA (reference sequence). The CDR3 totals 14 residues. CDR3: CSSRLAGGSYEQYF. The CDR3 DNA follows: TGCAGTTCTAGGTTAGCGGGAGGGTCCTACGAGCAGTACTTC.

This clonotype was detected a few times. CDR3 sequence: CASSSWAVFSYEQYF. CDR3 DNA sequence: TGTGCCAGCAGCTCTTGGGCAGTCTTCTCCTACGAGCAGTACTTC. The rearrangement joins TRBV7-6 to TRBJ2-7; D call uncertain. CDR1 is SGHVS, CDR2 FNYEAQ, per germline. The CDR3 totals 15 residues. V lost 4 bases, J lost 0 bases, and 13 bases lay in between. The entire variable domain, with the rest obtained from reference TRBV7-6 and TRBJ2-7, is as follows: GAGVSQSPRYKVTKRGQDVALRCDPISGHVSLYWYRQALGQGPEFLTYFNYEAQQDKSGLPNDRFSAERPEGSISTLTIQRTEQRDSAMYRCASSSWAVFSYEQYFGPGTRLTVT.

This clonotype occurred a few times. The CDR3 bases are TGTGCCAGCAGTCTGACCGTTTCCTACGAGCAGTACTTC. It translates to CASSLTVSYEQYF. The chain carries TRBV27 and TRBJ2-7; D gene ambiguous. CDR3 length: 13 residues. Looked up from germline, CDR1 is MNHEY and CDR2 is SMNVEV (reference sequence). Trimming pared 5 bases from V and 1 base from J, leaving 9 bases between.

The CDR3 nucleotides read TGTGCCAGCAGTTGGTCGATAGCGGGAGGGGGGGCAGATACGCAGTATTTT. Translation: CASSWSIAGGGADTQYF. The V call is TRBV27, the J call TRBJ2-3, with 11 bases fitting TRBD2. The germline CDR1 and CDR2 sequences are MNHEY and SMNVEV (reference sequence). Trimming cost V 4 bases and J 4 bases; bases outside gene matches: 10. The CDR3 length is 17 residues.

The V call is TRBV5-5, the J call TRBJ2-4; a weak D match, TRBD2 (6 bases). There are 13 residues in the CDR3. The germline V and J ends were trimmed by 4 bases and 8 bases, with 13 bases remaining between them. The germline gives CDR1 SGHKS, CDR2 YYEKEE (reference sequence). CDR3 loop: CASSGRDFDIQYF. Here the CDR3 DNA reads TGTGCCAGCAGCGGCCGGGACTTTGACATTCAGTACTTC.

This rearrangement joins TRBV5-6 to TRBJ2-1, with TRBD2 as a possible D gene (6 bases). Germline loops: CDR1 SGHDT, CDR2 YYEEEE. This CDR3 spans 16 amino acids. Trimming took 2 bases from V and 0 from J, leaving 12 bases between them. CDR3 DNA: TGTGCCAGCAGCTTAGGGATGGGAGGCTCCTACAATGAGCAGTTCTTC. This encodes CASSLGMGGSYNEQFF.

The chain recombines TRBV5-6 with TRBJ2-1; D unresolved. CDR1 is SGHDT, CDR2 YYEEEE, per germline. The CDR3 length is 13 residues. The ends were cut back, 0 bases at V and 6 bases at J, with 7 bases in the middle. CDR3 sequence reads: CASSLVLINEQFF. The CDR3 nucleotides are TGTGCCAGCAGCTTGGTGCTGATCAATGAGCAGTTCTTC.

The chain links TRBV7-8 to TRBJ1-1; 7 positions agree with TRBD1. In germline, CDR1 is SGHVS, CDR2 FQNEAQ. Trimming at V came to 5 bases and at J to 0 bases, leaving 6 bases not matched to a gene. This CDR3 region has 15 residues. DNA for the CDR3: TGTGCCAGCAGCGTTAACAGGGGCATGAACACTGAAGCTTTCTTT. Translated, it gives CASSVNRGMNTEAFF.

In DNA form, the CDR3 reads TGTGCCAGCAGTTTAGGGACAGGGGCGCCCCAGCATTTT. Its translation is CASSLGTGAPQHF. This sequence joins TRBV12-3 or TRBV12-4 and TRBJ1-5; 9 nucleotides match TRBD1. V lost 1 base, J lost 9 bases, and 1 base stayed unmatched. The CDR3 totals 13 residues.

The V and J genes are TRBV19 and TRBJ1-1; D gene uncertain. The V gene's germline CDR1 is LNHDA and CDR2 SQIVND (reference sequence). The CDR3 spans 12 residues. V dropped 4 bases and J dropped 11 bases, with 14 bases sitting between them. The CDR3: CASSTTGVRAFF. The CDR3 DNA follows: TGTGCCAGTAGTACCACCGGGGTAAGGGCTTTCTTT.